The 25 T cell receptor beta chains reported below all come from one sample, sequenced in a study of neurological immune-mediated disorders. TCRdb re-called the 5' RACE reads through MiXCR, storing one row per CDR3 protein. Among about 31,000 distinct CDR3 sequences listed, over 3.5% were seen once. Sample: CD4+ T cells from blood. These receptors all come from a woman in her thirties or forties in good health.

This clonotype was seen ten or more times. The rearrangement uses TRBV20-1 and TRBJ2-7; D is perhaps TRBD1 (6 bases). V lost 5 bases to trimming and J lost 9 bases, with 23 bases between them. Per germline, CDR1 DFQATT and CDR2 SNEGSKA (reference sequence). The length of the CDR3 is 14 residues. The CDR3 sequence is CSAARSKTGSAQYF. CDR3 nucleotides: TGCAGTGCTGCCCGCTCCAAAACAGGGTCCGCGCAGTACTTC.

There are many counts of this clonotype. The CDR3 DNA sequence: TGTGCCAGCAGTTTACCCGGGGCCGGGGGTGTGACCCAGTACTTC. Translation: CASSLPGAGGVTQYF. The rearrangement uses TRBV7-6 and TRBJ2-5; D perhaps matches TRBD2 (6 bases). V was clipped by 6 bases and J by 7 bases, with 21 bases between them. Germline V gene data show CDR1 as SGHVS and CDR2 as FNYEAQ. The CDR3 covers 15 residues.

This clonotype was detected ten times or more. V usage is TRBV29-1 and J usage is TRBJ1-1, with TRBD1 identical over 11 bases. The junction had 11 bases not matched to a gene; V was cut back by 3 bases and J by 11 bases. This CDR3 spans 14 amino acids. In germline, CDR1 is SQVTM, CDR2 ANQGSEA. In DNA form, the CDR3 reads TGCAGCGTTGACCCCGGGACAGGGGGAAACATGGCTTTCTTT. Its protein is CSVDPGTGGNMAFF.

This clonotype was seen many times. The rearrangement uses TRBV20-1 and TRBJ1-5; TRBD1 aligns across 7 bases. The V gene end was trimmed by 6 bases and the J gene end by 4 bases; junction bases not matched to a gene: 9. CDR1 and CDR2 (germline): DFQATT, SNEGSKA (reference sequence). The CDR3 covers 14 residues. The CDR3 sequence: CSARQGSGNQPQHF. In DNA, the CDR3 is TGCAGTGCCCGACAGGGTTCGGGAAATCAGCCCCAGCATTTT.

This clonotype was recorded many times. The CDR3 DNA reads as TGTGCCACCAGTGGTTCGGGACTCCATCGATCCACCGGGGAGCTGTTTTTT. It is translated as CATSGSGLHRSTGELFF. The chain uses TRBV24-1 and TRBJ2-2; a possible D gene is TRBD2 (6 bases). The ends were cut back, 5 bases at V and 4 bases at J, with 19 bases in the middle. CDR3 length: 17 residues. Germline lookup yields CDR1 KGHDR and CDR2 SFDVKD.

This clonotype was seen at least ten times. The chain recombines TRBV20-1 with TRBJ1-2, with unresolved D. Trimming removed 4 bases at V and 3 bases at J, with 12 bases between. The length of the CDR3 is 13 residues. Germline CDR1 and CDR2: DFQATT and SNEGSKA (reference sequence). CDR3 amino acids: CSATTGQDYGYTF. CDR3 bases: TGCAGTGCTACTACCGGGCAGGACTATGGCTACACCTTC.

This clonotype was recorded at least ten times. The rearrangement links TRBV6-5 to TRBJ2-3; TRBD2 aligns across 9 bases. Germline V CDR1 and CDR2: MNHEY, SVGAGI. This CDR3 comprises 15 residues. With V trimmed by 6 bases and J by 2 bases, 6 bases remained unmatched. The CDR3 region is CASRLGTSYTDTQYF. DNA for the CDR3: TGTGCCAGCAGACTCGGGACTAGCTACACAGATACGCAGTATTTT.

There are many counts of this clonotype. The CDR3 DNA is TGTGCCAGCAGCTTATTCGGGACAGGGAACGAGCAGTACTTC. It codes for CASSLFGTGNEQYF. The chain couples TRBV7-2 to TRBJ2-7; 9 bases map to TRBD1. CDR1 is SGHTA, CDR2 FQGNSA, per germline. CDR3 size: 14 residues. V dropped 2 bases and J dropped 5; count of bases not matched to a gene: 4.

This clonotype showed up many times. The genes are TRBV20-1 and TRBJ1-4; 9 nucleotides agree with TRBD1. This CDR3 contains 13 residues. With 4 bases clipped from V and 6 bases from J, the junction kept 3 bases outside the gene matches. The germline gives CDR1 DFQATT, CDR2 SNEGSKA (reference sequence). Here the CDR3 reads CSATGTGHEKLFF. In DNA form, the CDR3 reads TGCAGTGCTACCGGGACAGGGCATGAAAAACTGTTTTTT.

This clonotype has at least ten counts. This sequence joins TRBV5-1 and TRBJ2-1, with D perhaps TRBD2 (6 bases). The CDR3 contains 15 residues. V was cut by 2 bases and J by 6 bases, with 15 bases left in between. Germline V gene lookup returns CDR1 SGHRS and CDR2 YFSETQ. In DNA, the CDR3 is TGCGCCAGCAGCTTCCGGGACTTTCCCCTCAATGAGCAGTTCTTC. Its translation is CASSFRDFPLNEQFF.

This clonotype showed up many times. V usage is TRBV20-1 and J usage is TRBJ2-7; D possibly uses TRBD1 or TRBD2 (5 bases each). The V and J ends lost 4 bases and 3 bases respectively, with 7 bases between them. Germline lookup yields CDR1 DFQATT and CDR2 SNEGSKA (reference sequence). The CDR3 contains 11 residues. CDR3 sequence reads: CSAIGGYEQYF. The CDR3 bases are TGCAGTGCTATTGGGGGCTACGAGCAGTACTTC.

This clonotype was observed at least ten times. This chain joins TRBV27 and TRBJ1-1; 7 nucleotides match TRBD1. The junction had 5 bases not matched to a gene; V was cut back by 6 bases and J by 4 bases. This CDR3 contains 13 residues. CDR1 is MNHEY, CDR2 SMNVEV, per germline (reference sequence). CDR3 sequence: CASRRQGSTEAFF. As DNA, the CDR3 is TGTGCCAGCAGGAGACAGGGTTCCACTGAAGCTTTCTTT.

This clonotype was seen at least ten times. For the CDR3, the DNA is TGTGCCAGTGGGACTAGTAGTACAGATACGCAGTATTTT. Translated, it gives CASGTSSTDTQYF. The chain uses TRBV9 and TRBJ2-3; 8 bases are shared with TRBD2. Germline CDR1 is SGDLS and CDR2 is YYNGEE. CDR3 length: 13 amino acids. J lost 3 bases, V lost 8 bases, and 5 bases had no gene match.

This clonotype has ten or more counts. The V and J genes are TRBV6-6 and TRBJ1-1; D ambiguous. V lost 2 bases, J lost 0 bases, and 4 bases lay in between. This CDR3 is 13 amino acids long. Germline CDR1 MNHNY, CDR2 SVGAGI (reference sequence). Written as DNA, the CDR3 is TGTGCCAGCAGTTACAAGGTGAACACTGAAGCTTTCTTT. It codes for CASSYKVNTEAFF.

This clonotype was counted many times. Germline and junction disagree at one end, which may indicate a read error. The chain employs TRBV7-7 and TRBJ2-5; TRBD2 aligns across 12 bases. The CDR3 spans 16 residues. Germline V gives CDR1 SSHAT, CDR2 FNYEAQ (reference sequence). Here the CDR3 reads CASSSTAGTSGETQYF. CDR3 bases: TGTGCTAGCAGTTCAACGGCCGGGACTAGCGGGGAGACCCAGTACTTC.

This clonotype was counted at least ten times. This sequence joins TRBV7-9 and TRBJ1-1; D unclear. The V gene lost 5 bases and the J gene lost 3 bases, with 10 bases spanning the gap. Germline CDR1 is SEHNR and CDR2 is FQNEAQ (reference sequence). The CDR3 runs to 13 residues. Here the CDR3 reads CASSRSGHTEAFF. The CDR3 DNA is TGTGCCAGCAGCAGGTCCGGGCACACTGAAGCTTTCTTT.

This clonotype was counted many times. The chain recombines TRBV28 with TRBJ1-6; a weak D match, TRBD1 (6 bases). CDR3 length equals 14 residues. Germline values: CDR1 MDHEN, CDR2 SYDVKM. Trimming took 4 bases from V and 4 from J, leaving 8 bases between them. The CDR3, as DNA: TGTGCCAGCAGTTCGGGACAATATAATTCACCCCTCCACTTT. Translation: CASSSGQYNSPLHF.

This clonotype was detected many times. The rearrangement joins TRBV7-2 to TRBJ2-7, with 7 bases identical to TRBD2. Per germline, CDR1 SGHTA and CDR2 FQGNSA. The CDR3 contains 16 residues. V lost 3 bases, J lost 7 bases, and 15 bases stayed unmatched. Here the CDR3 reads CASSFQDWGGLLEQYF. The DNA of the CDR3 is TGTGCCAGCAGCTTCCAGGACTGGGGGGGACTTCTAGAGCAGTACTTC.

This clonotype was seen repeatedly, ten times or more. The rearrangement joins TRBV5-1 to TRBJ2-3; tentatively, D is TRBD2 (6 bases). This CDR3 has 15 residues. CDR1 is SGHRS, CDR2 YFSETQ, per germline. V lost 4 bases, J lost 1 base, and 13 bases lay in between. The CDR3 sequence is CASSPRAGRTDTQYF. The CDR3 DNA reads as TGCGCCAGCAGCCCGAGGGCGGGGCGCACAGATACGCAGTATTTT.

At least ten counts were recorded for this clonotype. The chain recombines TRBV12-3 or TRBV12-4 with TRBJ1-3; D is perhaps TRBD1 (5 bases). CDR3 length equals 14 residues. V lost 8 bases and J lost 9, with 20 bases in between. CDR3 DNA: TGTGCCAGCGGAACGACAGCTACGGGGGGCACCATATATTTT. It translates to CASGTTATGGTIYF.

This clonotype has ten or more counts. This chain connects TRBV13 to TRBJ2-6; D unresolved. CDR1 PRHDT and CDR2 FYEKMQ come from the germline V gene (reference sequence). V was pared by 3 bases and J by 0 bases, with 3 bases between. This CDR3 region has 14 residues. The CDR3 DNA follows: TGTGCCAGCAGCTTGGGCTCTGGGGCCAACGTCCTGACTTTC. It encodes CASSLGSGANVLTF.

The J gene is TRBJ1-1, the V gene TRBV18, with D uncertain. Germline CDR1 and CDR2: KGHSH and LQKENI. CDR3 size: 14 residues. V lost 4 bases, J lost 1 base, and 10 bases lay in between. The chain's CDR3 is CASSRRLENTEAFF. The CDR3 DNA follows: TGTGCCAGCTCACGGCGTCTGGAGAACACTGAAGCTTTCTTT.

This clonotype was observed many times. V is TRBV5-5 and J is TRBJ1-1; D gene ambiguous. The CDR3 spans 15 residues. Germline lookup yields CDR1 SGHKS and CDR2 YYEKEE (reference sequence). The V and J ends lost 4 bases and 0 bases respectively, with 13 bases between them. CDR3 nucleotide sequence: TGTGCCAGCAGCGGGATGGGCAGCCTGAACACTGAAGCTTTCTTT. Encoded protein: CASSGMGSLNTEAFF.

This clonotype showed up many times. The chain is built from TRBV20-1 and TRBJ2-3; possibly TRBD2 for D (6 bases). The germline V gene has CDR1 DFQATT and CDR2 SNEGSKA (reference sequence). V was pared by 6 bases and J by 1 base, with 14 bases between. This CDR3 spans 14 amino acids. As DNA, the CDR3 is TGCAGTGCACCCCCCCCGGGGGGCACAGATACGCAGTATTTT. This gives the protein CSAPPPGGTDTQYF.

This clonotype was counted ten times or more. V gene TRBV6-1 combines with J gene TRBJ2-2; TRBD2 matches 14 bases. CDR3 length equals 19 residues. V was clipped by 2 bases and J by 0 bases; unmatched bases: 5. The V gene's germline CDR1 is MNHNS and CDR2 SASEGT. In DNA form, the CDR3 reads TGTGCCAGCAGTGAACGGACTAGCGGGAGGCCCACGAACACCGGGGAGCTGTTTTTT. It encodes CASSERTSGRPTNTGELFF.